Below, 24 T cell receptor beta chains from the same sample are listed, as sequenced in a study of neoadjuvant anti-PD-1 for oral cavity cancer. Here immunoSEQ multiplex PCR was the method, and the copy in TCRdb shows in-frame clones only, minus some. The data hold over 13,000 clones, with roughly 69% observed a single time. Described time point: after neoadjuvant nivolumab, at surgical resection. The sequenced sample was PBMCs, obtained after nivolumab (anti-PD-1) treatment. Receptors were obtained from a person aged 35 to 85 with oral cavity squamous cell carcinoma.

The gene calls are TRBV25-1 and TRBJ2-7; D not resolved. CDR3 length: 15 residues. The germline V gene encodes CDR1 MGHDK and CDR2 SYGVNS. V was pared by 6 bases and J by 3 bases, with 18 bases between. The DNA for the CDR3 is TGTGCCAGCAGGACCGGTGGCCTCCCCTACTACGAGCAGTACTTC. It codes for CASRTGGLPYYEQYF.

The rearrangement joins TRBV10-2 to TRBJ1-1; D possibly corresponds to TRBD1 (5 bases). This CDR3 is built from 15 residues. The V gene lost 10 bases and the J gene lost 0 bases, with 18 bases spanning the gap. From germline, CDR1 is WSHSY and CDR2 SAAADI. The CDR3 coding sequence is TGCGCCACCGCATCCCTAGGACATTTGAACACTGAAGCTTTCTTT. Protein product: CATASLGHLNTEAFF.

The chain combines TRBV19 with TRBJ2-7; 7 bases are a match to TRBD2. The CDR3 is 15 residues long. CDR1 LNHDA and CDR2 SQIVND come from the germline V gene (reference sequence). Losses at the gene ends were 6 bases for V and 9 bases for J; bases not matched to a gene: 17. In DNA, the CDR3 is TGTGCCAGTAGCCCCCCGGGCGGGAGAAATGCTGTGCAGTACTTC. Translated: CASSPPGGRNAVQYF.

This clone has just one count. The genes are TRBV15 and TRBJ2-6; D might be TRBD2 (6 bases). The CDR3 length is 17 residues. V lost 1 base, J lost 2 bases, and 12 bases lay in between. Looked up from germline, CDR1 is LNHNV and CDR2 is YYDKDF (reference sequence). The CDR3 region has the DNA TGTGCCACCAGCAGAGGGCCGGGGGATCCTGGGGCCAACGTCCTGACTTTC. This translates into CATSRGPGDPGANVLTF.

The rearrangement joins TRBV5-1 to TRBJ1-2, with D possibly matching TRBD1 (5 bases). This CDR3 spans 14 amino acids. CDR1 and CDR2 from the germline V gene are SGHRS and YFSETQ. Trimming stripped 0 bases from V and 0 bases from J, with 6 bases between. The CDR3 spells CASSLGQSNYGYTF. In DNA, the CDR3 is TGCGCCAGCAGCTTGGGACAGTCTAACTATGGCTACACCTTC.

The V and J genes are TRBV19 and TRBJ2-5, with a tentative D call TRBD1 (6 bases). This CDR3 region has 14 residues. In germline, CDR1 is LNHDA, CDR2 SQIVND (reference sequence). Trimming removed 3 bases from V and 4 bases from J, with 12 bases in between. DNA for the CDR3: TGTGCCAGTAGTATGGGGACAAGCCCAGAGACCCAGTACTTC. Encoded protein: CASSMGTSPETQYF.

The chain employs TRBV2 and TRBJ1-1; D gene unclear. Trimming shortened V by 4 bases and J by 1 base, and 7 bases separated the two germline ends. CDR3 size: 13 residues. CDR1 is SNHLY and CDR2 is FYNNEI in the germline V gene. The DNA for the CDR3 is TGTGCCAGCAGTGGACAATCGAACACTGAAGCTTTCTTT. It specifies CASSGQSNTEAFF.

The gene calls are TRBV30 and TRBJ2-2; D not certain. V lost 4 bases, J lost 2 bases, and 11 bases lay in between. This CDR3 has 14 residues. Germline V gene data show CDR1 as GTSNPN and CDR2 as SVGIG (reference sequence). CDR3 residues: CAWKYSLNTGELFF. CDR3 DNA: TGTGCCTGGAAGTACTCGCTTAACACCGGGGAGCTGTTTTTT.

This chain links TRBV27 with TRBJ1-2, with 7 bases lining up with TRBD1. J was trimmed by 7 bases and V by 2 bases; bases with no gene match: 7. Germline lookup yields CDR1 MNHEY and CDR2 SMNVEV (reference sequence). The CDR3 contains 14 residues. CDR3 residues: CASSLRSGGFGYTF. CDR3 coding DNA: TGTGCCAGCAGTTTAAGGTCAGGGGGGTTTGGCTACACCTTC.

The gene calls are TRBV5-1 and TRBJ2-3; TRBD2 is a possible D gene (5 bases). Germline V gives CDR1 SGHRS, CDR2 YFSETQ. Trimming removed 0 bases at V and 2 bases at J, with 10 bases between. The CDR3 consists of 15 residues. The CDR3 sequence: CASSLAGRFTDTQYF. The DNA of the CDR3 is TGCGCCAGCAGCTTGGCGGGGAGATTCACAGATACGCAGTATTTT.

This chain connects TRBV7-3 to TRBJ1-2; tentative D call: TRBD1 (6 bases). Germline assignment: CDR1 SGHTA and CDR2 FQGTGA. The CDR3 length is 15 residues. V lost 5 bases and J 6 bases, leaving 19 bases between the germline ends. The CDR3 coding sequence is TGTGCCAGCAGCCAGGTGGGGGGCAATTTAGATGGCTACACCTTC. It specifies CASSQVGGNLDGYTF.

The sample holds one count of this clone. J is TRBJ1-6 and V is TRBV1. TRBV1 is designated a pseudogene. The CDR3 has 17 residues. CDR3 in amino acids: CTSSQDAGTGYNSPLHF. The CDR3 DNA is TGCACCAGCAGCCAAGATGCGGGAACGGGGTATAATTCACCCCTCCACTTT.

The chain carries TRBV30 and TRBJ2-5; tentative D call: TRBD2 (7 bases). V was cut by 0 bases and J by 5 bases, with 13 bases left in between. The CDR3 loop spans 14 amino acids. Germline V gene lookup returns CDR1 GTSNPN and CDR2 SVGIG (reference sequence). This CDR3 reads CAWSVGGAVETQYF. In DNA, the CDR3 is TGTGCCTGGAGTGTAGGGGGGGCTGTGGAGACCCAGTACTTC.

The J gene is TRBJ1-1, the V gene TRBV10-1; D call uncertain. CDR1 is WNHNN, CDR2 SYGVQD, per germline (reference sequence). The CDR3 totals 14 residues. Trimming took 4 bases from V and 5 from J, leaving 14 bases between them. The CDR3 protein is CASSVGRVGTEAFF. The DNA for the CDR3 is TGCGCCAGCAGTGTTGGGAGGGTAGGTACTGAAGCTTTCTTT.

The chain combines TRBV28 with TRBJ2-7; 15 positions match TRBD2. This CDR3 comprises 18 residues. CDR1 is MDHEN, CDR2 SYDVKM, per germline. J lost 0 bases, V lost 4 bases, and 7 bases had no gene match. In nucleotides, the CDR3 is TGTGCCAGCAGTTCAGGACTAGCGGGAGGGATTAGCTCCTACGAGCAGTACTTC. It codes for CASSSGLAGGISSYEQYF. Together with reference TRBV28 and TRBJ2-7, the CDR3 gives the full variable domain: DVKVTQSSRYLVKRTGEKVFLECVQDMDHENMFWYRQDPGLGLRLIYFSYDVKMKEKGDIPEGYSVSREKKERFSLILESASTNQTSMYLCASSSGLAGGISSYEQYFGPGTRLTVT.

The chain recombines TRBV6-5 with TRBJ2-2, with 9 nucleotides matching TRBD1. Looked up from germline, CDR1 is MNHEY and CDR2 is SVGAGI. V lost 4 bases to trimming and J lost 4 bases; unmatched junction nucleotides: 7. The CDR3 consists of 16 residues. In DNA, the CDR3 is TGTGCCAGCAGTTCCTTCTTACAGGGGGCCACCGGGGAGCTGTTTTTT. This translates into CASSSFLQGATGELFF.

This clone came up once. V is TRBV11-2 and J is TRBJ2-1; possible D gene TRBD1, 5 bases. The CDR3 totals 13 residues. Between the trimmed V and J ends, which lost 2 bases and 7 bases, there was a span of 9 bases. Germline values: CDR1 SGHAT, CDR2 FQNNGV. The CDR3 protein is CASSLTRDNEQFF. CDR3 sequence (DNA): TGTGCCAGCAGCTTAACCAGGGATAATGAGCAGTTCTTC. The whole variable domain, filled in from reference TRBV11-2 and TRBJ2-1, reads EAGVAQSPRYKIIEKRQSVAFWCNPISGHATLYWYQQILGQGPKLLIQFQNNGVVDDSQLPKDRFSAERLKGVDSTLKIQPAKLEDSAVYLCASSLTRDNEQFFGPGTRLTVL.

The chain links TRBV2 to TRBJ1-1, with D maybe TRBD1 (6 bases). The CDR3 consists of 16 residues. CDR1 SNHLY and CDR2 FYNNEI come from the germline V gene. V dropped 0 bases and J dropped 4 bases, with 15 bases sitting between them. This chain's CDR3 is CASSEALLQGPTEAFF. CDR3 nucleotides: TGTGCCAGCAGTGAAGCGCTTTTACAGGGCCCCACTGAAGCTTTCTTT.

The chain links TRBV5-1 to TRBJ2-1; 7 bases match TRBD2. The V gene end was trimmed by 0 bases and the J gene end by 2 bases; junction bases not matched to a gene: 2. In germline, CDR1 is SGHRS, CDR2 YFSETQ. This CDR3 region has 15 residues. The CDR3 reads CASSLEGGPYNEQFF. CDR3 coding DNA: TGCGCCAGCAGCTTGGAGGGAGGGCCCTACAATGAGCAGTTCTTC.

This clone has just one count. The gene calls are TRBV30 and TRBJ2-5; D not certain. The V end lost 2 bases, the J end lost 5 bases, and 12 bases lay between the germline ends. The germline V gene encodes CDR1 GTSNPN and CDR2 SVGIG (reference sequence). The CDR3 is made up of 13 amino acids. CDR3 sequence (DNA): TGTGCCTGGAGTCCTGGAGCAGTCGAGACCCAGTACTTC. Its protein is CAWSPGAVETQYF.

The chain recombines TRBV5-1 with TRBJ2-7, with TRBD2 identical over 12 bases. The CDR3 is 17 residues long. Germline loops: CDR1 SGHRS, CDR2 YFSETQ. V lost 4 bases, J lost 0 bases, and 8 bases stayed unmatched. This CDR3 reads CASSTGLAGLHSYEQYF. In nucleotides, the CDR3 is TGCGCCAGCAGCACGGGACTAGCGGGCCTCCACTCCTACGAGCAGTACTTC. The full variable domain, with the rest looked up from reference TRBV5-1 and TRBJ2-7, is KAGVTQTPRYLIKTRGQQVTLSCSPISGHRSVSWYQQTPGQGLQFLFEYFSETQRNKGNFPGRFSGRQFSNSRSEMNVSTLELGDSALYLCASSTGLAGLHSYEQYFGPGTRLTVT.

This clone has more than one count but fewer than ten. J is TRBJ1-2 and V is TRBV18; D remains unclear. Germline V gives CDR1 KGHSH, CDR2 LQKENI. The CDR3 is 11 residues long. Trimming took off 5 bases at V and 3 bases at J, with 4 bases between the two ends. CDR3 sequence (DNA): TGTGCCAGCTCAGGGGACTATGGCTACACCTTC. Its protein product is CASSGDYGYTF.

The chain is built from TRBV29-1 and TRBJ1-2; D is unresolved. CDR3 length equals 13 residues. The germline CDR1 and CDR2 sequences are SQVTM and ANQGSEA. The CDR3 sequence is CRWHSGDFYGYTF. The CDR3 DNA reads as TGCAGGTGGCACAGCGGAGACTTCTATGGCTACACCTTC.

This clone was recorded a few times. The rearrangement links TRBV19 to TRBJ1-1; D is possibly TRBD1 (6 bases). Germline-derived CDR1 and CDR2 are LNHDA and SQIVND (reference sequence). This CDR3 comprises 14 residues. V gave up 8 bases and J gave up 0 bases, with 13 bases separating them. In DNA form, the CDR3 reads TGTGCCAGTCTGGACAGACACATGAACACTGAAGCTTTCTTT. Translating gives CASLDRHMNTEAFF. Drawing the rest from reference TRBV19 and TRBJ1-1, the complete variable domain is DGGITQSPKYLFRKEGQNVTLSCEQNLNHDAMYWYRQDPGQGLRLIYYSQIVNDFQKGDIAEGYSVSREKKESFPLTVTSAQKNPTAFYLCASLDRHMNTEAFFGQGTRLTVV.